This TCR beta chain originates from a study of T cells in Graves' hyperthyroidism and ophthalmopathy (dated by TCRdb to about 2019). Broadly, across the study: Peripheral blood samples were taken at the time of initial diagnosis, prior to any treatment. An independent validation cohort of fewer than 20 hyperthyroidism patients and 15 or so patients who later progressed to ophthalmopathy tested prospective prediction of ophthalmopathy. TCR V-J signatures able to tell the groups apart were searched for in a discovery cohort of 90 to 100 patients, of whom approximately 40 had Graves' ophthalmopathy and 57 had stable Graves' hyperthyroidism. For training and testing, the 100 or so patients in the discovery cohort were randomly divided in a 7:3 ratio. The study also compared thyroid tissue and blood T-cell repertoires from roughly 6 Graves' hyperthyroidism patients. Following sampling, methimazole starting at 30 mg daily was given to hyperthyroidism patients, and high-dose intravenous methylprednisolone was given to ophthalmopathy patients. The paper reports TCR Vbeta CDR3 sequencing of roughly 140 peripheral blood samples: 40 to 45 ophthalmopathy, over 70 hyperthyroidism and around 17 progressor patients. General findings and caveats noted by the study authors: During validation, the model predicted progression to ophthalmopathy a median of roughly six months ahead of onset, with approximately 70% sensitivity and roughly 72% specificity. Most expanded thyroid clonotypes (frequency above 0.001) were also detected in blood, a finding suggesting that blood repertoires may reflect thyroid immune responses. A model built on a 13 V-J signature distinguished ophthalmopathy from stable hyperthyroidism, reaching 85% to 90% sensitivity and under 84% specificity in cross-validation and 80%/75% in testing. Sample size was not statistically predetermined, and blinding of investigators to group allocation was not performed.

Hyperthyroidism patients were aged 18 to 65 years and newly diagnosed, with disease duration of less than 2 months. Any patient with an uncontrolled infection, another autoimmune disease, pregnancy or lactation was excluded. Diagnoses were based on clinical symptoms, serum thyroxine and TRAb, thyroid ultrasound and orbital computed tomography. For progressor patients, blood was drawn at the first diagnosis of hyperthyroidism, before any ophthalmopathy symptoms had appeared. PBMCs were isolated from more than 9 ml of fresh peripheral blood by Ficoll-Paque density gradient centrifugation. Progressor patients were first diagnosed with Graves' hyperthyroidism and then developed ophthalmopathy during follow-up. Total RNA was extracted with Trizol reagent, and quality was checked on an Agilent 2100 Bioanalyzer. This clonotype appeared a few times. Its antigen is still unknown. No base quality values were provided; no much bigger clone lies one nucleotide off.

The TCR beta CDR3 regions were amplified from the RNA transcripts. The first round of RT-PCR for the TCR CDR3 was performed with the HTBI primer set and the Qiagen OneStep RT-PCR kit. A second multiplex PCR round built the libraries, followed by size selection and purification. Sequencing of the libraries was done on an Illumina HiSeq2000 using paired-end 100 bp reads. As for how the authors treated the data: SOAPnuke was used to process the raw data, removing reads that contained adapters or uncalled bases, had a mean Phred below 15, or lacked an exact match to the constant primer or identifier. High-quality paired reads were merged using COPE v1.2.5, and each unique nucleotide sequence was defined as a clonotype. MiTCR v1.1 was used to align clonotypes to the IMGT TRBV, TRBD and TRBJ reference segments. The analysis included only V-J combinations with a frequency above 0.0001, which together covered around 99% of the repertoires. The TCS score was defined as the ratio of F50 (clonal expansion) to E x V (chaos), calculated using BLOSUM62-based TCRdist between CDR3 peptides within each V-J. Welch's t-statistics and random forest reduced just over 500 V-J features to 10 to 15, which were used in a naive Bayes classifier (R e1071). Starting from the raw public reads, TCRdb applied fastp trimming at Q25, assembled clones with MiXCR and retained in-frame beta chains. Every entry covers one CDR3 protein and lists the most common genes and DNA from its rows. These V and J calls are TCRdb output, not the study's own analysis. The table for this sample lists 690,000 or so distinct CDR3 sequences; around 19% of them were counted only once. The biggest ten clones account for 16% of the sample.

CDR3 length: 16 amino acids, cysteine to phenylalanine. Of the read, only the CDR3 DNA is kept; its 48 bases are in frame from base 1. V is cut by 6 bases and J by 4 bases, and the space between the germline ends is 22 bases. CDR1 and CDR2 are drawn from the germline V gene (reference sequence): DFQATT, SNEGSKA. Sequenced material: blood. The TCR comes from a woman aged 45-65 years with Graves' hyperthyroidism that later progressed to Graves' ophthalmopathy. The chain is encoded by TRBV20-1 joined to TRBJ2-1, with the D segment identity uncertain. The CDR3 amino acid sequence is: CSATEQGRTVYNEQFF. In nucleotides, the sequence is TGCAGTGCCACCGAGCAAGGACGGACGGTATACAATGAGCAGTTCTTC.